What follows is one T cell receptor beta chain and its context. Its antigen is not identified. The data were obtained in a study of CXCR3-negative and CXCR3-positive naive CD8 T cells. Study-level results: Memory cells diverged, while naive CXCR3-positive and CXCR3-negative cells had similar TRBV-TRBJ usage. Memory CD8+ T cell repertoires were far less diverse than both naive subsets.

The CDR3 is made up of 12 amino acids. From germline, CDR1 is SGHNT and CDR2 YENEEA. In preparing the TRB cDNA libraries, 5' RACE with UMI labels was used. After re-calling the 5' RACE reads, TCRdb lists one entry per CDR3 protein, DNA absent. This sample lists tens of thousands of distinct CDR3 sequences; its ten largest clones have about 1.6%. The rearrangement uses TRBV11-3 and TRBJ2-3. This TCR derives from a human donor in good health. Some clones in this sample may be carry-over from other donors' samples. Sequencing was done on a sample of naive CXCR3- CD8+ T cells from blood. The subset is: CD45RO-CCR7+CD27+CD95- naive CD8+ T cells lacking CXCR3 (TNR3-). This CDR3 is CASSLYTDTQYF. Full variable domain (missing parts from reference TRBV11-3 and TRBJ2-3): EAGVVQSPRYKIIEKKQPVAFWCNPISGHNTLYWYLQNLGQGPELLIRYENEEAVDDSQLPKDRFSAERLKGVDSTLKIQPAELGDSAVYLCASSLYTDTQYFGPGTRLTVL.